The 23 T cell receptor beta chains listed next were all sequenced from one sample in a study of T cell responses to AZD1222 COVID-19 vaccine. Method: immunoSEQ multiplex PCR; TCRdb's copy keeps in-frame clones and lacks some. Counted here are under 110,000 clones, about 92% occurring once; the ten biggest clones make up approximately 8.2%. The sequenced sample was peripheral blood, obtained 28 days after the second AZD1222 dose. The receptor source for this set is an adult who received the AZD1222 COVID-19 vaccine.

The CDR3 is CASSQEGTGGSYGYTF. The CDR3 nucleotides are TGTGCCAGCAGCCAAGAGGGGACAGGGGGTTCCTATGGCTACACCTTC. The chain combines TRBV3-1 (or the pseudogene TRBV3-2) with TRBJ1-2; 11 bases match TRBD1. The CDR3 totals 16 residues. The V and J ends lost 0 bases and 4 bases, in that order; junction bases with no gene match: 4. Looked up from germline, CDR1 is LGHDT and CDR2 is YNNKEL (reference sequence).

The CDR3 coding sequence is TGTGCCAGCAGCTTGGAACAGGGATCCGAGCAGTACTTC. This encodes CASSLEQGSEQYF. The rearrangement uses TRBV5-4 and TRBJ2-7, with D perhaps TRBD1 (6 bases). The CDR3 consists of 13 residues. Germline values: CDR1 SGHNT, CDR2 YYREEE (reference sequence). The V end was cut by 0 bases, the J end by 6 bases, with 10 bases between.

The chain is built from TRBV12-3 or TRBV12-4 and TRBJ2-1; D is uncertain. The CDR3 spans 13 residues. V dropped 9 bases and J dropped 0 bases, with 9 bases sitting between them. The CDR3 nucleotides read TGTGCCAGTACCTTTAGCTCCTACAATGAGCAGTTCTTC. Translation: CASTFSSYNEQFF.

V gene TRBV18 combines with J gene TRBJ2-2; the D is unclear. Trimming removed 6 bases from V and 1 base from J, with 9 bases in between. Germline lookup yields CDR1 KGHSH and CDR2 LQKENI. This CDR3 is built from 14 residues. The CDR3 coding sequence is TGTGCCAGCTCCCCGGACGGGAACACCGGGGAGCTGTTTTTT. Protein: CASSPDGNTGELFF.

This clone came up a few times. The chain combines TRBV7-2 with TRBJ1-6; tentative D call: TRBD1 (5 bases). V was shortened by 4 bases and J by 14 bases, with 15 bases between the two germline ends. The CDR3 consists of 13 residues. From germline, CDR1 is SGHTA and CDR2 FQGNSA. CDR3 residues: CASSSRQLLALHF. In nucleotides, the CDR3 is TGTGCCAGCAGCTCCCGACAGCTTCTGGCCCTCCACTTT.

The rearrangement joins TRBV7-2 to TRBJ2-7; 12 nucleotides line up with TRBD2. Trimming at V came to 7 bases and at J to 6 bases, leaving 7 bases not matched to a gene. The CDR3 covers 14 residues. Germline lookup yields CDR1 SGHTA and CDR2 FQGNSA. CDR3 in amino acids: CASKKTSGGTEQYF. CDR3 in DNA: TGTGCCAGCAAAAAGACTAGCGGGGGTACCGAGCAGTACTTC.

This rearrangement joins TRBV5-6 to TRBJ1-6; D is unresolved. CDR1 and CDR2 from the germline V gene are SGHDT and YYEEEE. The CDR3 covers 16 residues. The ends were cut back, 0 bases at V and 7 bases at J, with 14 bases in the middle. The chain's CDR3 is CASSLAGNTQNSPLHF. DNA of the CDR3: TGTGCCAGCAGCTTGGCCGGGAACACGCAGAATTCACCCCTCCACTTT.

V gene TRBV5-1 combines with J gene TRBJ2-1, with 10 bases aligning to TRBD2. The germline CDR1 and CDR2 sequences are SGHRS and YFSETQ. The V gene end was trimmed by 2 bases and the J gene end by 4 bases; junction bases not matched to a gene: 9. This CDR3 has 17 residues. This chain's CDR3 is CASSLIAGGPLYNEQFF. In DNA form, the CDR3 reads TGCGCCAGCAGCTTAATAGCGGGGGGCCCCCTTTACAATGAGCAGTTCTTC.

V usage is TRBV7-3 and J usage is TRBJ1-1; D unresolved. There are 14 residues in the CDR3. The V end was cut by 5 bases, the J end by 0 bases, with 10 bases between. Per germline, CDR1 SGHTA and CDR2 FQGTGA. CDR3: CASSPSTMNTEAFF. The CDR3 DNA is TGTGCCAGCAGCCCGAGCACCATGAACACTGAAGCTTTCTTT.

The CDR3 is CASSPGTGTGSYEQYF. In nucleotides, the CDR3 is TGTGCCAGCAGCCCCGGGACCGGGACGGGCTCCTACGAGCAGTACTTC. The gene calls are TRBV27 and TRBJ2-7, with D perhaps TRBD1 or TRBD2 (5 bases each). There are 16 residues in the CDR3. CDR1 MNHEY and CDR2 SMNVEV come from the germline V gene (reference sequence). Trimming removed 6 bases at V and 0 bases at J, with 18 bases between.

The genes are TRBV3-1 (or the pseudogene TRBV3-2) and TRBJ2-1, with D possibly matching TRBD1 (6 bases). V lost 0 bases to trimming and J lost 8 bases, with 14 bases between them. The CDR3 extends over 15 amino acids. The germline gives CDR1 LGHDT, CDR2 YNNKEL (reference sequence). The CDR3: CASSQDLQGLYEQFF. The DNA for the CDR3 is TGTGCCAGCAGCCAAGATCTCCAGGGGTTATATGAGCAGTTCTTC.

The rearrangement joins TRBV4-1 to TRBJ1-3, with D uncertain. V lost 0 bases and J lost 0, with 6 bases in between. Germline CDR1 reads MGHRA; CDR2 reads YSYEKL. This CDR3 is 15 amino acids long. The CDR3 here is CASSQERSSGNTIYF. In nucleotides, the CDR3 is TGCGCCAGCAGCCAAGAACGGAGCTCTGGAAACACCATATATTTT.

The chain links TRBV5-1 to TRBJ2-2; D not certain. This CDR3 has 15 residues. The germline V gene has CDR1 SGHRS and CDR2 YFSETQ. The germline V and J ends were trimmed by 0 bases and 2 bases, with 8 bases remaining between them. The CDR3 sequence is CASSLAGVNTGELFF. The CDR3 DNA reads TGCGCCAGCAGCTTGGCTGGGGTTAACACCGGGGAGCTGTTTTTT.

V usage is TRBV29-1 and J usage is TRBJ1-5; TRBD1 matches at 9 bases. After removal of 7 bases from V and 5 bases from J, the junction contained 9 bases not matched to a gene. Germline CDR1 is SQVTM and CDR2 is ANQGSEA. This CDR3 spans 14 amino acids. The CDR3 DNA follows: TGCAGCGCCATAACAGGGGGCTGGGATCAGCCCCAGCATTTT. It encodes CSAITGGWDQPQHF.

CDR3 nucleotides: TGTGCCAGCAGGAGGGACGGAGAGACCCAGTACTTC. Its translation: CASRRDGETQYF. This chain joins TRBV2 and TRBJ2-5, with D possibly called TRBD1 or TRBD2 (5 bases each). The CDR3 runs 12 residues. Germline V gene sequence: CDR1 SNHLY, CDR2 FYNNEI. The V and J ends lost 6 bases and 4 bases respectively, with 9 bases between them.

The V and J genes are TRBV27 and TRBJ2-7; TRBD2 aligns across 9 bases. The J segment lost 4 bases and the V segment lost 6 bases, leaving 7 bases of the junction unmatched. The CDR3 spans 14 residues. Germline values: CDR1 MNHEY, CDR2 SMNVEV (reference sequence). The CDR3 is CASSLAGALYEQYF. CDR3 coding DNA: TGTGCCAGCAGCTTAGCGGGGGCCCTTTACGAGCAGTACTTC.

This chain joins TRBV2 and TRBJ2-3; 10 nucleotides match TRBD2. The CDR3 sequence is 16 residues long. Looked up from germline, CDR1 is SNHLY and CDR2 is FYNNEI. Trimming at V came to 6 bases and at J to 0 bases, leaving 6 bases not matched to a gene. CDR3 DNA: TGTGCCAGCAGCCTACTAGCGGGGAAAAGCACAGATACGCAGTATTTT. Encoded protein: CASSLLAGKSTDTQYF.

The J gene is TRBJ1-2, the V gene TRBV6-2 or TRBV6-3, with unresolved D. Germline V lookup: CDR1 MNHEY, CDR2 SVGEGT. The V end lost 0 bases, the J end lost 4 bases, and 12 bases lay between the germline ends. The CDR3 sequence is 15 residues long. CDR3 residues: CASSYSIGRTYGYTF. The CDR3 nucleotides read TGTGCCAGCAGTTACTCGATCGGACGGACCTATGGCTACACCTTC.

Details on this clone: Relative to the germline gene, one junction end is altered; a read error may explain this. The CDR3 nucleotides are TGTGCCAGTAGTCCCCGGCGGCGTACTGGAGCTTTCTTT. This encodes CASSPRRRTGAFF. The J gene is TRBJ1-1, the V gene TRBV19, with D hard to call. CDR3 length equals 13 residues. Germline lookup yields CDR1 LNHDA and CDR2 SQIVND (reference sequence).

The chain carries TRBV3-1 (or the pseudogene TRBV3-2) and TRBJ1-1; D is perhaps TRBD1 (6 bases). There are 14 residues in the CDR3. With 8 bases removed from V and 2 bases from J, the gap between germline ends came to 15 bases. The germline V gene has CDR1 LGHDT and CDR2 YNNKEL (reference sequence). The CDR3 nucleotides are TGTGCCAGCTCACCGGGACACGGTAACACTGAAGCTTTCTTT. This translates into CASSPGHGNTEAFF.

The chain has TRBV19 and TRBJ2-7; D is perhaps TRBD1 (6 bases). The V gene lost 6 bases and the J gene lost 1 base, with 13 bases spanning the gap. The length of the CDR3 is 14 residues. From germline, CDR1 is LNHDA and CDR2 SQIVND (reference sequence). CDR3 in amino acids: CASSPDRWSYEQYF. In DNA, the CDR3 is TGTGCCAGTAGCCCCGACAGGTGGTCCTACGAGCAGTACTTC.

As concerns this clone: Other DNA sequences in the same sample also yield this CDR3. The chain employs TRBV18 and TRBJ2-3; D gene unclear. The CDR3 covers 13 residues. Trimming took off 6 bases at V and 3 bases at J, with 10 bases between the two ends. Germline values: CDR1 KGHSH, CDR2 LQKENI. The CDR3 nucleotides are TGTGCCAGCTCCCCCCCTTCGACAGATACGCAGTATTTT. Its translation is CASSPPSTDTQYF.

The V call is TRBV6-4, the J call TRBJ2-1; D is unresolved. V was clipped by 5 bases and J by 0 bases, with 11 bases between them. This CDR3 spans 15 amino acids. The germline V gene encodes CDR1 MRHNA and CDR2 SNTAGT. The CDR3 DNA reads as TGTGCCAGCAGTCCCTTATCTGGCTCCTACAATGAGCAGTTCTTC. Its translation is CASSPLSGSYNEQFF.